This TCR beta chain was identified in a study of blood T cells in healthy people across ages. Study-wide points: Whereas aged donors had fewer naive CD4+ cells, long-lived donors had more of them and higher diversity.

Using a J-beta primer mix together with a sample-barcoded 5' primer, a second PCR was run for roughly 6 to 12 cycles. Every sample produced at least 2.5 million CDR3-containing paired-end reads. MiXCR, run by TCRdb on the 5' RACE reads, gives a single entry per CDR3 protein. The profile shows roughly 800,000 distinct CDR3 sequences, about 62% of them singletons. Worth noting for this clonotype: Its specificity is unknown.

Input material: blood. The clonotype comes from a man between 25 and 39 years old in good health.

The CDR3 DNA sequence: TGTGCCTGGTGCTCAGGGGTTCGGGAGACCCAGTACTTC. Its translation is CAWCSGVRETQYF. V is TRBV30 and J is TRBJ2-5; a weak D match, TRBD1 (6 bases). Between the trimmed V and J ends, which lost 5 bases and 5 bases, there was a span of 15 bases. This CDR3 spans 13 amino acids. CDR1 and CDR2 from the germline V gene are GTSNPN and SVGIG (reference sequence).